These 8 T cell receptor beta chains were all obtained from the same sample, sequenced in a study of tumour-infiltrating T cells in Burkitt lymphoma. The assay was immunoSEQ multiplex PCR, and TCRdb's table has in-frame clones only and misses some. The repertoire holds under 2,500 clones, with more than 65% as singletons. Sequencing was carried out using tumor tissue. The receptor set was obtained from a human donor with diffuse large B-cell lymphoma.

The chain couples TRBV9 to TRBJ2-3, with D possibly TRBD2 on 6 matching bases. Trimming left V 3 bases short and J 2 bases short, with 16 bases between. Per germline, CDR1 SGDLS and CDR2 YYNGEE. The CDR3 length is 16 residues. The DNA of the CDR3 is TGTGCCAGCAGCGCCCTTGATGGACTATTCACAGATACGCAGTATTTT. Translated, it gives CASSALDGLFTDTQYF.

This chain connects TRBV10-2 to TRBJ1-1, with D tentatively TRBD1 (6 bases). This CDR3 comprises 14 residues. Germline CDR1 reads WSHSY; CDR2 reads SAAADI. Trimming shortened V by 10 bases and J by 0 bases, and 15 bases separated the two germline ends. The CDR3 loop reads CATKDSLMNTEAFF. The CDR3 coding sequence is TGCGCCACCAAGGACAGCCTCATGAACACTGAAGCTTTCTTT.

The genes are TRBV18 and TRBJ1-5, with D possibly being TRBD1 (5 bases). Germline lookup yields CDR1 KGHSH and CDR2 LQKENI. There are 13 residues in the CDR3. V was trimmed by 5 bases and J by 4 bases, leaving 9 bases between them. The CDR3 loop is CASSSKGNQPQHF. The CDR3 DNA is TGTGCCAGCTCATCTAAGGGGAATCAGCCCCAGCATTTT.

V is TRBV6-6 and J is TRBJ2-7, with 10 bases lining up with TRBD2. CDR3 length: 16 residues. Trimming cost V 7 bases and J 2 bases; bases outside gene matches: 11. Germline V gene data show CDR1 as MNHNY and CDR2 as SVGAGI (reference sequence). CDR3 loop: CASIPSPSGGPYEQYF. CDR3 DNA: TGTGCCAGCATTCCCTCCCCTAGCGGGGGACCCTACGAGCAGTACTTC.

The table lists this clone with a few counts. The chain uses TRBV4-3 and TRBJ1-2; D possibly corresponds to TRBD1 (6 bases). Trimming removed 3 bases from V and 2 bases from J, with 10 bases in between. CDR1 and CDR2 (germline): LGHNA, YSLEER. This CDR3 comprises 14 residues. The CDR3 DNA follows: TGCGCCAGCAGCCAGCCCGGACAGAACTATGGCTACACCTTC. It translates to CASSQPGQNYGYTF.

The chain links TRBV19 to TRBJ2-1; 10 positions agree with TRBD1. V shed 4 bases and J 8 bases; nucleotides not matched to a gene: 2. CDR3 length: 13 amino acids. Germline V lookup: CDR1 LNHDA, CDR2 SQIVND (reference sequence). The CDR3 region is CASSRTGGYEQFF. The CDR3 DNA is TGTGCCAGTAGTAGGACAGGGGGATATGAGCAGTTCTTC.

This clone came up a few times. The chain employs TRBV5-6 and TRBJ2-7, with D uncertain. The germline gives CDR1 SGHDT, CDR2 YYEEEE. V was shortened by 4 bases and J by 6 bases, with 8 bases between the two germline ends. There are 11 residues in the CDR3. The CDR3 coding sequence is TGTGCCAGCAGCCTAGGTGGCGAGCAGTACTTC. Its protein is CASSLGGEQYF.

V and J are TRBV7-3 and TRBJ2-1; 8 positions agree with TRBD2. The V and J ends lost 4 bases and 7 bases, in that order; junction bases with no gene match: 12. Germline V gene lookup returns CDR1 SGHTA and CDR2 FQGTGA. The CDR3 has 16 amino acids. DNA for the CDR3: TGTGCCAGCAGCTCCAACGGGGGGGCAGGAAAGAATGAGCAGTTCTTC. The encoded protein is CASSSNGGAGKNEQFF.